This T cell receptor (beta chain) was captured by sequencing in a study of blood T cell repertoires in COVID-19. On the study more broadly: PBMCs, B-cell-depleted T cells, or T cells were the source of the cDNA or gDNA that made up the material.

The CDR3 covers 15 residues. The V segment lost 4 bases and the J segment 5 bases; nucleotides outside the gene matches: 3. Looked up from germline, CDR1 is LGHNA and CDR2 is YNFKEQ. Methods used by the authors: By means of reference gene primer amplification, nucleated cell counts were estimated. TCRdb's table, derived via immunoSEQ multiplex PCR, lists solely in-frame clones and lacks some. V and J calls plus clone size are reproduced from that table; the DNA served to infer D and trimming. This sample yields roughly 200,000 clones, of which under 90% are seen a single time; around 6.9% belongs to the top ten.

The source of this sequence is a man aged 55 to 70 with acute or convalescent COVID-19. The chain uses TRBV4-2 and TRBJ2-5; 14 bases fit TRBD2. The sequenced sample was peripheral blood. The CDR3 loop is CASSRRTSGRETQYF. CDR3 nucleotide sequence: TGTGCCAGCAGCCGAAGGACTAGCGGGAGGGAGACCCAGTACTTC.